This T cell receptor beta chain was identified during a study of shared clonotypes between healthy human individuals. Study as a whole: Donors were two women and a few men aged 18 to 49.

From germline, CDR1 is MGHRA and CDR2 YSYEKL. The V segment lost 4 bases and the J segment 7 bases; nucleotides outside the gene matches: 18. The CDR3 is 19 amino acids. Points from the study as a whole: All-four-donor shared clonotypes had higher generation probabilities than non-shared clonotypes did. Blood alone was sampled, and tissue repertoires likely differ.

Clones were read by immunoSEQ multiplex PCR, and TCRdb kept only the in-frame ones, dropping some. Of roughly 650,000 clones in the sample, less than 98% were seen once. Comments on this clone: Its antigen remains unidentified.

Sequences were obtained from naive CD4+ T cells sorted from blood. This sample's subset: CD45RA+ positively selected. This TCR derives from a woman between 25 and 40 years old in good health. The gene calls are TRBV4-1 and TRBJ2-2; 10 positions match TRBD2. For the CDR3, the DNA is TGCGCCAGCAGCCCTCCCCGGAGGAGCGGGAGGGCCACCGGCGGGGAGCTGTTTTTT. It specifies CASSPPRRSGRATGGELFF.